The 24 T cell receptor beta chains reported below all come from one sample, sequenced in a study of blood T cell repertoires in COVID-19. The protocol was immunoSEQ multiplex PCR, while the TCRdb copy is restricted to in-frame clones and leaves out a portion. The table lists 100,000 or so clones, 88% of them singletons, with about 6% in the top ten. Sequencing used peripheral blood. The receptor set was obtained from a woman aged 60-70 years with acute or convalescent COVID-19.

The chain recombines TRBV7-9 with TRBJ1-1; no firm D call. The CDR3 extends over 13 amino acids. V lost 5 bases and J 3 bases, leaving 10 bases between the germline ends. The V gene's germline CDR1 is SEHNR and CDR2 FQNEAQ (reference sequence). CDR3 region: CASSQGRDTEAFF. CDR3 DNA: TGTGCCAGCAGCCAAGGGAGGGACACTGAAGCTTTCTTT.

The V call is TRBV20-1, the J call TRBJ1-2, with D possibly TRBD1 on 5 matching bases. The CDR3 covers 11 residues. V gave up 3 bases and J gave up 9 bases, with 11 bases separating them. The germline CDR1 and CDR2 sequences are DFQATT and SNEGSKA (reference sequence). The CDR3 bases are TGCAGTGCTAGTTTCGACAGTCGCTACACCTTC. Protein sequence: CSASFDSRYTF.

The CDR3 DNA sequence: TGCGCCAGCAGTGTTAGGCGGGAGGGCTACGAGCAGTACTTC. Protein: CASSVRREGYEQYF. The V call is TRBV10-2, the J call TRBJ2-7; 9 nucleotides align to TRBD2. V lost 4 bases to trimming and J lost 3 bases; unmatched junction nucleotides: 4. Germline V gives CDR1 WSHSY, CDR2 SAAADI. This CDR3 has 14 amino acids.

The J gene is TRBJ2-3, the V gene TRBV18; 10 bases are a match to TRBD1. The CDR3 loop spans 14 amino acids. V trimming: 5 bases; J trimming: 7 bases; junction bases outside the gene matches: 6. From germline, CDR1 is KGHSH and CDR2 LQKENI. CDR3 sequence: CASSTRGQGNTQYF. Here the CDR3 DNA reads TGTGCCAGCTCAACCCGGGGACAGGGGAATACGCAGTATTTT.

This clone appeared a few times. V gene TRBV7-9 combines with J gene TRBJ1-2; D is undetermined. CDR3 size: 13 residues. Trimming removed 6 bases at V and 6 bases at J, with 14 bases between. CDR1 SEHNR and CDR2 FQNEAQ come from the germline V gene (reference sequence). The CDR3 loop reads CASRIDRDNGYTF. The CDR3 DNA follows: TGTGCCAGCAGGATTGATCGGGATAATGGCTACACCTTC.

The gene calls are TRBV21-1 and TRBJ2-1; TRBD2, the table's D call, was not compared with the DNA. TRBV21-1 is a documented pseudogene. This CDR3 is built from 12 residues. The CDR3 spells CAGSKVKSEQFF. For the CDR3, the DNA is TGTGCCGGCAGCAAAGTAAAGAGCGAGCAGTTCTTC.

This rearrangement joins TRBV14 to TRBJ2-1; 8 bases fit TRBD2. Per the germline V gene, CDR1 is SGHDN and CDR2 is FVKESK. V shed 0 bases, J shed 3 bases, and the junction held 16 bases outside the gene matches. This CDR3 contains 20 residues. This chain's CDR3 is CASSQEMRRGLAGDYNEQFF. The DNA of the CDR3 is TGTGCCAGCAGCCAAGAAATGAGAAGGGGCCTAGCGGGCGACTACAATGAGCAGTTCTTC.

This chain uses TRBV10-3 with TRBJ1-1; 8 positions agree with TRBD1. Germline V gene lookup returns CDR1 ENHRY and CDR2 SYGVKD. V lost 7 bases, J lost 1 base, and 5 bases stayed unmatched. This CDR3 is 14 amino acids long. The CDR3: CAITRTGQNTEAFF. The CDR3 bases are TGTGCCATCACAAGGACAGGGCAGAACACTGAAGCTTTCTTT.

The genes are TRBV7-2 and TRBJ2-3, with 8 bases that match TRBD2. Germline V gives CDR1 SGHTA, CDR2 FQGNSA. Unmatched junction bases numbered 5, after V lost 1 base and J lost 5 bases. The CDR3 has 15 residues. As DNA, the CDR3 is TGTGCCAGCAGCTTAGACGGGAGGGCGAGAGATACGCAGTATTTT. The encoded protein is CASSLDGRARDTQYF.

The chain links TRBV12-5 to TRBJ1-6, with D possibly matching TRBD1 (6 bases). This CDR3 is built from 15 residues. Germline V gives CDR1 LGHNT, CDR2 FRNRAP. V was trimmed by 0 bases and J by 14 bases, leaving 17 bases between them. This CDR3 reads CASGLVRPGVMALHF. DNA for the CDR3: TGTGCTAGTGGTTTGGTACGACCAGGGGTGATGGCCCTCCACTTT. The complete variable domain, with remaining parts taken from reference TRBV12-5 and TRBJ1-6, reads DARVTQTPRHKVTEMGQEVTMRCQPILGHNTVFWYRQTMMQGLELLAYFRNRAPLDDSGMPKDRFSAEMPDATLATLKIQPSEPRDSAVYFCASGLVRPGVMALHFGNGTRLTVT.

The chain joins TRBV5-6 to TRBJ1-1; 7 bases are a match to TRBD1. V lost 4 bases and J lost 3; bases outside the gene matches: 6. CDR3 length: 14 amino acids. Germline CDR1 SGHDT, CDR2 YYEEEE. CDR3 amino acids: CASSLRDSHTEAFF. CDR3 in DNA: TGTGCCAGCAGCCTCAGGGACAGTCACACTGAAGCTTTCTTT.

V and J are TRBV2 and TRBJ1-2, with TRBD1 matching over 8 bases. J gave up 3 bases and V 8 bases, and 2 bases lay outside the gene matches. CDR1 is SNHLY, CDR2 FYNNEI, per germline. The CDR3 is 12 amino acids. The DNA of the CDR3 is TGTGCCAGCGAGGACAGGGACTATGGCTACACCTTC. Amino acids: CASEDRDYGYTF.

This chain uses TRBV7-9 with TRBJ1-2; TRBD1 matches at 8 bases. J was trimmed by 6 bases and V by 7 bases; bases with no gene match: 19. Germline-derived CDR1 and CDR2 are SEHNR and FQNEAQ (reference sequence). This CDR3 comprises 17 residues. This CDR3 is CASTGTFPRDRINGYTF. The DNA of the CDR3 is TGTGCCAGCACCGGTACCTTTCCCCGGGACAGGATAAATGGCTACACCTTC.

The V gene is TRBV6-2 or TRBV6-3, the J gene TRBJ2-1; no reliable D call. CDR1 is MNHEY and CDR2 is SVGEGT in the germline V gene. The CDR3 spans 13 residues. Trimming stripped 2 bases from V and 7 bases from J, with 9 bases between. CDR3 in DNA: TGTGCCAGCAGTTACGCGAGACTTAATGAGCAGTTCTTC. This sequence encodes CASSYARLNEQFF.

The chain links TRBV6-5 to TRBJ1-1; no clear D. CDR1 and CDR2 (germline): MNHEY, SVGAGI. Trimming removed 7 bases from V and 4 bases from J, with 19 bases in between. The CDR3 sequence is 15 residues long. The CDR3 is CASNTPGGWGTEAFF. The CDR3 DNA sequence: TGTGCCAGCAATACCCCGGGAGGGTGGGGCACTGAAGCTTTCTTT.

The V and J genes are TRBV6-5 and TRBJ2-1, with no clear D. Between the trimmed V and J ends, which lost 2 bases and 10 bases, there was a span of 6 bases. Germline CDR1 MNHEY, CDR2 SVGAGI. The CDR3 loop spans 11 amino acids. CDR3: CASSYAGEQFF. Here the CDR3 DNA reads TGTGCCAGCAGTTACGCCGGGGAGCAGTTCTTC.

The rearrangement uses TRBV12-3 or TRBV12-4 and TRBJ1-2, with D possibly matching TRBD1 (6 bases). The CDR3 loop spans 12 amino acids. Trimming removed 5 bases from V and 2 bases from J, with 6 bases in between. DNA for the CDR3: TGTGCCAGCAGTACAGGGAACTATGGCTACACCTTC. It yields the protein CASSTGNYGYTF.

The V and J genes are TRBV5-4 and TRBJ2-2; 8 bases map to TRBD2. This CDR3 contains 15 residues. Unmatched junction bases numbered 7, after V lost 3 bases and J lost 6 bases. Germline loops: CDR1 SGHNT, CDR2 YYREEE (reference sequence). CDR3 DNA: TGTGCCAGCAGCTCCGGCGGTAGCGGGGCCGGGGAGCTGTTTTTT. It is translated as CASSSGGSGAGELFF.

This chain connects TRBV10-3 to TRBJ1-1; D is unclear. CDR3 size: 13 residues. The V and J ends lost 7 bases and 7 bases respectively, with 16 bases between them. Germline loops: CDR1 ENHRY, CDR2 SYGVKD. DNA of the CDR3: TGTGCCATCAACGCAGGAATCAGCTATGAAGCTTTCTTT. Residues: CAINAGISYEAFF.

This chain joins TRBV6-1 and TRBJ1-5; D remains ambiguous. This CDR3 is 16 amino acids long. V was pared by 2 bases and J by 6 bases, with 17 bases between. Germline CDR1 MNHNS, CDR2 SASEGT. The DNA for the CDR3 is TGTGCCAGCAGTGAATCCGTCCACTCCACGGGTCAGCCCCAGCATTTT. Its translation is CASSESVHSTGQPQHF.

V usage is TRBV24-1 and J usage is TRBJ2-2, with D possibly TRBD1 on 5 matching bases. V gave up 10 bases and J gave up 0 bases, with 17 bases separating them. Germline CDR1 reads KGHDR; CDR2 reads SFDVKD. The CDR3 totals 16 residues. CDR3 nucleotides: TGTGCCACGGCCTCACAGGTCGGGTCGAACACCGGGGAGCTGTTTTTT. Its protein product is CATASQVGSNTGELFF.

The V call is TRBV5-1, the J call TRBJ2-1, with D possibly TRBD1 on 8 matching bases. The length of the CDR3 is 14 residues. The V gene's germline CDR1 is SGHRS and CDR2 YFSETQ. Trimming shortened V by 4 bases and J by 9 bases, and 17 bases separated the two germline ends. CDR3 loop: CASSREHRGGEQFF. CDR3 DNA sequence: TGCGCCAGCAGCAGAGAACACAGGGGGGGTGAGCAGTTCTTC.

The gene calls are TRBV18 and TRBJ2-1; 10 bases align to TRBD2. Trimming removed 3 bases from V and 3 bases from J; junction bases left unmatched: 8. From germline, CDR1 is KGHSH and CDR2 LQKENI. The CDR3 has 17 amino acids. The CDR3 reads CASSPRMTSGRYNEQFF. CDR3 coding DNA: TGTGCCAGCTCACCCCGGATGACTAGCGGGCGCTACAATGAGCAGTTCTTC.

V is TRBV3-1 (or the pseudogene TRBV3-2) and J is TRBJ1-2, with 9 bases lining up with TRBD1. Germline lookup yields CDR1 LGHDT and CDR2 YNNKEL (reference sequence). The CDR3 totals 16 residues. V shed 1 base, J shed 3 bases, and the junction held 6 bases outside the gene matches. CDR3 sequence reads: CASSQGAGQGDYGYTF. The CDR3 bases are TGTGCCAGCAGCCAAGGGGCGGGACAGGGAGACTATGGCTACACCTTC.